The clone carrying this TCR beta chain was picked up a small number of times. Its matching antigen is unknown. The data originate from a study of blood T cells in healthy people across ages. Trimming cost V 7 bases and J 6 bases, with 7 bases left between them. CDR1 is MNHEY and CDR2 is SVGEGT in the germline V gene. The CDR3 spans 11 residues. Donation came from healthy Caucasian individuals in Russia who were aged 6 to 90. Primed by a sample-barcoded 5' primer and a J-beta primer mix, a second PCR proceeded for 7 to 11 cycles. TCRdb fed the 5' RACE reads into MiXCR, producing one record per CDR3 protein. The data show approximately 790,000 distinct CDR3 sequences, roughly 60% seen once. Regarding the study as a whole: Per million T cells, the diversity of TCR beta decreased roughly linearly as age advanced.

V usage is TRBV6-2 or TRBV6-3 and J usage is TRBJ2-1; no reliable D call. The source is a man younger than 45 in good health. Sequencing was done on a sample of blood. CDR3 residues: CASKLRNEQFF. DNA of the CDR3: TGTGCCAGCAAACTTCGCAATGAGCAGTTCTTC.